One sample yielded the 21 T cell receptor beta chains listed below, sequenced in a study of early T cells in non-severe SARS-CoV-2 infection. TCRdb independently ran MiXCR on the 5' RACE reads; one entry per CDR3 protein. The sample shows around 100,000 distinct CDR3 sequences, about 12% of them seen only once. Sample: whole blood. The receptors derive from an adult who was a healthcare worker with PCR-confirmed SARS-CoV-2 infection or an uninfected control (not recorded which).

This clonotype has only a few counts. The V and J genes are TRBV7-9 and TRBJ1-1, with D unresolved. V was cut by 5 bases and J by 5 bases, with 9 bases left in between. Germline-derived CDR1 and CDR2 are SEHNR and FQNEAQ (reference sequence). The CDR3 covers 12 residues. For the CDR3, the DNA is TGTGCCAGCAGCGCCTCCCTGACTGAAGCTTTCTTT. Protein sequence: CASSASLTEAFF.

This clonotype was recorded at least ten times. The rearrangement uses TRBV18 and TRBJ2-3; 10 nucleotides match TRBD2. V lost 6 bases, J lost 0 bases, and 12 bases stayed unmatched. Germline CDR1 is KGHSH and CDR2 is LQKENI. The CDR3 has 18 residues. CDR3 sequence: CASSLWTSGLASTDTQYF. The CDR3 DNA reads TGTGCCAGCTCGCTCTGGACTAGCGGCCTCGCTAGCACAGATACGCAGTATTTT.

This clonotype was seen once. V and J are TRBV6-6 and TRBJ2-1; D possibly corresponds to TRBD2 (5 bases). From germline, CDR1 is MNHNY and CDR2 SVGAGI (reference sequence). CDR3 size: 15 residues. V was trimmed by 7 bases and J by 8 bases, leaving 21 bases between them. In DNA form, the CDR3 reads TGTGCCAGCACTAAGCGGAAGGCCCGATGGGATGAGCAGTTCTTC. Translating it yields CASTKRKARWDEQFF.

This clonotype has more than one count but fewer than ten. V and J are TRBV7-9 and TRBJ1-2, with D tentatively TRBD1 (5 bases). With 5 bases removed from V and 4 bases from J, the gap between germline ends came to 5 bases. CDR1 and CDR2 from the germline V gene are SEHNR and FQNEAQ (reference sequence). This CDR3 has 11 amino acids. CDR3 DNA sequence: TGTGCCAGCAGCGGGGCCTATGGCTACACCTTC. Its protein product is CASSGAYGYTF.

This clonotype was seen many times. The chain recombines TRBV3-1 with TRBJ1-5; D unresolved. The length of the CDR3 is 12 residues. The V and J ends lost 2 bases and 7 bases respectively, with 6 bases between them. The germline gives CDR1 LGHDT, CDR2 YNNKEL (reference sequence). CDR3 DNA: TGTGCCAGCAGCCAATCGGGACAGCCCCAGCATTTT. Translation: CASSQSGQPQHF.

This clonotype was observed a few times. V and J are TRBV29-1 and TRBJ2-7, with D perhaps being TRBD1 or TRBD2 (5 bases each). V was cut by 5 bases and J by 4 bases, with 15 bases left in between. This CDR3 contains 13 residues. Germline CDR1 SQVTM, CDR2 ANQGSEA. CDR3 bases: TGCAGCGTTATCCCTCGGGACCAATACGAGCAGTACTTC. This codes for CSVIPRDQYEQYF.

The rearrangement joins TRBV5-4 to TRBJ2-1; TRBD2 matches at 8 bases. CDR3 length: 17 residues. The V and J ends lost 1 base and 3 bases, in that order; junction bases with no gene match: 9. In germline, CDR1 is SGHNT, CDR2 YYREEE (reference sequence). CDR3 nucleotides: TGTGCCAGCAGCTTGAGGGGGGGTCTAGCGGGCTACAATGAGCAGTTCTTC. This translates into CASSLRGGLAGYNEQFF. Complete variable domain (other parts from reference TRBV5-4 and TRBJ2-1): ETGVTQSPTHLIKTRGQQVTLRCSSQSGHNTVSWYQQALGQGPQFIFQYYREEENGRGNFPPRFSGLQFPNYSSELNVNALELDDSALYLCASSLRGGLAGYNEQFFGPGTRLTVL.

In its sample, this clonotype was seen many times. The chain recombines TRBV14 with TRBJ2-1; 8 bases map to TRBD1. There are 14 residues in the CDR3. The germline V gene encodes CDR1 SGHDN and CDR2 FVKESK. Trimming took 1 base from V and 8 from J; bases not matched to a gene: 4. The CDR3 DNA sequence: TGTGCCAGCAGCCAAGCCGGACAGGGAGATGAGCAGTTCTTC. Translating it yields CASSQAGQGDEQFF.

This clonotype turned up a few times. The chain is built from TRBV6-2 or TRBV6-3 and TRBJ1-5; 7 positions agree with TRBD1. The germline gives CDR1 MNHEY, CDR2 SVGEGT. The V and J ends lost 5 bases and 9 bases, in that order; junction bases with no gene match: 7. The CDR3 has 13 amino acids. The CDR3 region has the DNA TGTGCCAGCAGTGTGACAGGGTCCGGGCCCCAGCATTTT. Translated: CASSVTGSGPQHF.

This clonotype showed up many times. The chain employs TRBV10-3 and TRBJ2-3; 10 bases line up with TRBD1. V was clipped by 7 bases and J by 6 bases; unmatched bases: 7. Germline-derived CDR1 and CDR2 are ENHRY and SYGVKD. The CDR3 runs to 14 residues. The CDR3 here is CAIKPGQGLDTQYF. As DNA, the CDR3 is TGTGCCATCAAGCCGGGACAGGGGTTGGATACGCAGTATTTT.

The J gene is TRBJ2-6, the V gene TRBV5-1; D gene uncertain. CDR1 and CDR2 (germline): SGHRS, YFSETQ. This CDR3 is built from 16 residues. Trimming took off 0 bases at V and 0 bases at J, with 7 bases between the two ends. In DNA, the CDR3 is TGCGCCAGCAGCTTGGAGGCGAGCTCTGGGGCCAACGTCCTGACTTTC. Translating gives CASSLEASSGANVLTF.

This clonotype has just one count. The CDR3 DNA reads TGTGCCAGCAGCTTGGCACAAGGGGCACATGAGCAGTTCTTC. As protein: CASSLAQGAHEQFF. V gene TRBV5-6 combines with J gene TRBJ2-1; TRBD1 is a possible D gene (5 bases). This CDR3 region has 14 residues. Trimming took 0 bases from V and 8 from J, leaving 12 bases between them. Per germline, CDR1 SGHDT and CDR2 YYEEEE.

This clonotype was picked up many times. The chain couples TRBV11-2 to TRBJ2-3; 10 bases map to TRBD2. In germline, CDR1 is SGHAT, CDR2 FQNNGV. V dropped 6 bases and J dropped 3; count of bases not matched to a gene: 15. The CDR3 sequence is 18 residues long. The CDR3 loop is CASSSVGTSVAGTDTQYF. DNA of the CDR3: TGTGCCAGCAGTTCAGTGGGGACTAGCGTCGCGGGTACAGATACGCAGTATTTT.

The sample holds a few counts of this clonotype. The J gene is TRBJ2-1, the V gene TRBV6-2 or TRBV6-3; 8 bases align to TRBD1. Losses at the gene ends were 6 bases for V and 4 bases for J; bases not matched to a gene: 5. Germline-derived CDR1 and CDR2 are MNHEY and SVGEGT. The CDR3 contains 14 residues. In nucleotides, the CDR3 is TGTGCCAGCAGCCAGGGACAGGAGTACAATGAGCAGTTCTTC. It encodes CASSQGQEYNEQFF.

This clonotype was counted at least ten times. The chain carries TRBV5-8 and TRBJ2-3, with D perhaps matching TRBD1 (5 bases). V was clipped by 6 bases and J by 5 bases, with 19 bases between them. This CDR3 spans 15 amino acids. CDR1 is SGHTS and CDR2 is YDEGEE in the germline V gene. The CDR3 protein is CASKLGQHLIDTQYF. The CDR3 DNA sequence: TGTGCCAGCAAGCTGGGGCAGCACTTGATAGATACGCAGTATTTT.

The table lists this clonotype with many counts. The genes are TRBV18 and TRBJ1-4; D is undetermined. The CDR3 is 13 residues long. With 2 bases removed from V and 3 bases from J, the gap between germline ends came to 4 bases. Looked up from germline, CDR1 is KGHSH and CDR2 is LQKENI. CDR3 DNA sequence: TGTGCCAGCTCACCATACCCTAATGAAAAACTGTTTTTT. This sequence encodes CASSPYPNEKLFF.

This clonotype was observed a few times. The chain is built from TRBV29-1 and TRBJ2-5, with 8 nucleotides matching TRBD1. V lost 8 bases and J lost 1; bases outside the gene matches: 6. The CDR3 runs 13 residues. Germline-derived CDR1 and CDR2 are SQVTM and ANQGSEA. The CDR3 coding sequence is TGCAGCTCCAGGGACAGGTCCCAAGAGACCCAGTACTTC. It is translated as CSSRDRSQETQYF. Variable domain in full (rest from reference TRBV29-1 and TRBJ2-5): SAVISQKPSRDICQRGTSLTIQCQVDSQVTMMFWYRQQPGQSLTLIATANQGSEATYESGFVIDKFPISRPNLTFSTLTVSNMSPEDSSIYLCSSRDRSQETQYFGPGTRLLVL.

The chain is built from TRBV28 and TRBJ2-3; a possible D gene is TRBD2 (6 bases). Germline CDR1 and CDR2: MDHEN and SYDVKM. There are 16 residues in the CDR3. V dropped 4 bases and J dropped 5 bases, with 19 bases sitting between them. The CDR3 bases are TGTGCCAGCAGTTCCCGCGTCGATGCGGGAAGAGATACGCAGTATTTT. Encoded protein: CASSSRVDAGRDTQYF.

This clonotype appeared many times. The genes are TRBV12-3 or TRBV12-4 and TRBJ2-7; 7 bases are shared with TRBD1. J gave up 5 bases and V 6 bases, and 7 bases lay outside the gene matches. The CDR3 totals 13 residues. CDR3 bases: TGTGCCAGCAGCTCGACAGGGCCCCACGAGCAGTACTTC. Its protein product is CASSSTGPHEQYF.

This clonotype was observed a handful of times. The chain recombines TRBV20-1 with TRBJ2-1, with 9 bases fitting TRBD2. The V gene end was trimmed by 0 bases and the J gene end by 9 bases; junction bases not matched to a gene: 12. CDR1 and CDR2 (germline): DFQATT, SNEGSKA (reference sequence). This CDR3 is 16 amino acids long. CDR3 nucleotide sequence: TGCAGTGCTAGAGATCTCCAGGCGGGAGGGCCGGGTGAGCAGTTCTTC. Amino acid sequence: CSARDLQAGGPGEQFF.

J is TRBJ2-5 and V is TRBV7-2, with unresolved D. Trimming stripped 2 bases from V and 5 bases from J, with 15 bases between. The germline V gene encodes CDR1 SGHTA and CDR2 FQGNSA. This CDR3 is 15 amino acids long. The CDR3 nucleotides read TGTGCCAGCAGCTTAACCGTGGCAGCGTGGGAGACCCAGTACTTC. Amino acid sequence: CASSLTVAAWETQYF. Using reference TRBV7-2 and TRBJ2-5 for the parts outside the CDR3, the full variable domain is GAGVSQSPSNKVTEKGKDVELRCDPISGHTALYWYRQSLGQGLEFLIYFQGNSAPDKSGLPSDRFSAERTGGSVSTLTIQRTQQEDSAVYLCASSLTVAAWETQYFGPGTRLLVL.